This entry lists 8 T cell receptor beta chains sequenced from one sample in a study of T cells in Graves' hyperthyroidism and ophthalmopathy. Amplification of TCR beta CDR3 regions used RNA as the template. The HTBI primer set served for first-round RT-PCR of the TCR CDR3. TCRdb reanalysed the multiplex PCR reads using MiXCR and keeps one entry per CDR3 protein. The data contain a few hundred thousand distinct CDR3 sequences, roughly 20% of them singletons. Sequencing input: blood. The receptors were gathered from a man younger than 35 with Graves' hyperthyroidism.

As regards this clonotype: A much bigger clone sits one base away, suggesting this may be a read error. The chain carries TRBV11-2 and TRBJ2-7, with D unresolved. V lost 8 bases to trimming and J lost 6 bases, with 20 bases between them. Per germline, CDR1 SGHAT and CDR2 FQNNGV. The length of the CDR3 is 14 residues. CDR3 DNA sequence: TGTGCCAGCGGCCTCCTCCAAAGGCCGGGCGAGCAGTACTTC. Translating it yields CASGLLQRPGEQYF. The whole variable domain, remainder taken from reference TRBV11-2 and TRBJ2-7, is EAGVAQSPRYKIIEKRQSVAFWCNPISGHATLYWYQQILGQGPKLLIQFQNNGVVDDSQLPKDRFSAERLKGVDSTLKIQPAKLEDSAVYLCASGLLQRPGEQYFGPGTRLTVT.

About this clonotype itself: This may come from a read error, since a much larger clone is one base off. J is TRBJ1-2 and V is TRBV5-1; D is undetermined. Germline CDR1 is SGHRS and CDR2 is YFSETQ. CDR3 length equals 14 residues. The CDR3 loop reads CASSLVPTAGGYAF. In nucleotides, the CDR3 is TGCGCCAGCAGCTTGGTCCCGACGGCGGGCGGCTACGCCTTC.

This clonotype was found a few times. The CDR3: CASSFFILSGRGMSNQPQHF. CDR3 in DNA: TGTGCCAGCAGTTTTTTCATCCTGTCGGGCAGGGGTATGTCTAATCAGCCCCAGCATTTT. The chain employs TRBV28 and TRBJ1-5; D possibly corresponds to TRBD1 (6 bases). The germline V gene has CDR1 MDHEN and CDR2 SYDVKM. Trimming stripped 3 bases from V and 4 bases from J, with 28 bases between. CDR3 length: 20 residues. Full variable domain (outside the CDR3, taken from reference TRBV28 and TRBJ1-5): DVKVTQSSRYLVKRTGEKVFLECVQDMDHENMFWYRQDPGLGLRLIYFSYDVKMKEKGDIPEGYSVSREKKERFSLILESASTNQTSMYLCASSFFILSGRGMSNQPQHFGDGTRLSIL.

The genes are TRBV28 and TRBJ1-2; perhaps TRBD1 as D (6 bases). Between the trimmed V and J ends, which lost 1 base and 7 bases, there was a span of 10 bases. From germline, CDR1 is MDHEN and CDR2 SYDVKM. The CDR3 is made up of 13 amino acids. Written as DNA, the CDR3 is TGTGCCAGCAGTTTATTATCGACAGGTGGCTACACCTTC. Translated: CASSLLSTGGYTF.

This clonotype appeared many times. The chain combines TRBV5-1 with TRBJ1-1; no clear D gene. Trimming took off 0 bases at V and 1 base at J, with 7 bases between the two ends. Germline values: CDR1 SGHRS, CDR2 YFSETQ. The CDR3 spans 14 residues. The CDR3 protein is CASSLGRQNTEAFF. Written as DNA, the CDR3 is TGCGCCAGCAGCTTGGGACGCCAGAACACTGAAGCTTTCTTT.

This clonotype was picked up a small number of times. The chain uses TRBV13 and TRBJ1-1, with 7 bases matching TRBD1. The V and J ends lost 5 bases and 6 bases, in that order; junction bases with no gene match: 9. Germline V gives CDR1 PRHDT, CDR2 FYEKMQ (reference sequence). The CDR3 runs to 14 residues. The CDR3 loop reads CASSPGGKRAEAFF. As DNA, the CDR3 is TGTGCCAGCAGCCCAGGGGGGAAGCGGGCTGAAGCTTTCTTT.

This clonotype has at least ten counts. Relative to the germline gene, one junction end is altered; a read error may explain this. The rearrangement uses TRBV2 and TRBJ1-5; D is perhaps TRBD1 (6 bases). In germline, CDR1 is SNHLY, CDR2 FYNNEI. The length of the CDR3 is 15 residues. This CDR3 is CASSEEDRNNQPQHF. Written as DNA, the CDR3 is TGTGCCAGCAGCGAAGAGGACAGAAACAATCAGCCCCAGCATTTT.

This clonotype was picked up many times. The chain joins TRBV20-1 to TRBJ2-5; D possibly corresponds to TRBD2 (6 bases). The CDR3 length is 13 residues. Germline CDR1 DFQATT, CDR2 SNEGSKA (reference sequence). V lost 7 bases and J lost 7, with 19 bases in between. DNA of the CDR3: TGCAGTGGAGTAGGGAGGAGCTGGGGGACCCAGTACTTC. This gives the protein CSGVGRSWGTQYF.